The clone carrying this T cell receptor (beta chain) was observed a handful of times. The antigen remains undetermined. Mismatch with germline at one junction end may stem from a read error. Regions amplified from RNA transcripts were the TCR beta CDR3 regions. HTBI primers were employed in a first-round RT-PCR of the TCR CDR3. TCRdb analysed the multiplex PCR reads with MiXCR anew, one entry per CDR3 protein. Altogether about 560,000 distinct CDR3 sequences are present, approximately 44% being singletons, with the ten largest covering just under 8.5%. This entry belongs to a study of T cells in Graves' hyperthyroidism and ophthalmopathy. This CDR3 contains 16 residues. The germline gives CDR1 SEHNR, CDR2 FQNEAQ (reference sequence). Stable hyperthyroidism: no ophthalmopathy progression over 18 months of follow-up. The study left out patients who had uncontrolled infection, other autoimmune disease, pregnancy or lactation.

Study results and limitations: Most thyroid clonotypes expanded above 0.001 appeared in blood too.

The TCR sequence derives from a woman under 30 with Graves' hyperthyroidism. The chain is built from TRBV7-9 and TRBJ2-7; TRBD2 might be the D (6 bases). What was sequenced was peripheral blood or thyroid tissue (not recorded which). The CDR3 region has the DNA TGCGCCAGCAGCCTCCAAGCGGGTATCGGAACCTACGAGCAGTACTTC. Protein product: CASSLQAGIGTYEQYF. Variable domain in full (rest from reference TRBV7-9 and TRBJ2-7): DTGVSQNPRHKITKRGQNVTFRCDPISEHNRLYWYRQTLGQGPEFLTYFQNEAQLEKSRLLSDRFSAERPKGSFSTLEIQRTEQGDSAMYLCASSLQAGIGTYEQYFGPGTRLTVT.